This TCR beta chain was recovered during a study of cytomegalovirus exposure and HLA in healthy donors. The overall study: Unique TCRs numbering around 85 million, obtained from HLA-typed donors, made up an early data release. The study, taken as a whole, reports: A later analysis linked a missense variant in DCLRE1C to the trimming of TCR beta V and J genes. Most subjects' HLA-A and HLA-B alleles were reportedly predicted from TCR beta sequences.

With respect to this clone: The antigen is not known. Because the CDR3's place on the DNA is in doubt, the DNA is left out and the CDR3 is given as listed by TCRdb. The same CDR3 can be traced to other DNA sequences in this sample.

14 amino acids form the CDR3, both terminal residues included. Germline V gives CDR1 SGHAT, CDR2 FQNNGV. Whereas donors were nominally healthy upon sampling, unrecorded immune exposures were probable. PCR primers comprised 60 Vbeta and 13 Jbeta primers. Assay used: immunoSEQ multiplex PCR; TCRdb lists only in-frame clones, some missing. This sample carries about 160,000 clones, around 76% of them seen once, and the ten largest clones take approximately 1.4%. The source material was PBMCs. The rearrangement uses TRBV11-2 and TRBJ1-2. The TCR was taken from a man aged 55 to 70 in good health and CMV-seronegative. Here the CDR3 reads CASSVAAGSGGYTF.